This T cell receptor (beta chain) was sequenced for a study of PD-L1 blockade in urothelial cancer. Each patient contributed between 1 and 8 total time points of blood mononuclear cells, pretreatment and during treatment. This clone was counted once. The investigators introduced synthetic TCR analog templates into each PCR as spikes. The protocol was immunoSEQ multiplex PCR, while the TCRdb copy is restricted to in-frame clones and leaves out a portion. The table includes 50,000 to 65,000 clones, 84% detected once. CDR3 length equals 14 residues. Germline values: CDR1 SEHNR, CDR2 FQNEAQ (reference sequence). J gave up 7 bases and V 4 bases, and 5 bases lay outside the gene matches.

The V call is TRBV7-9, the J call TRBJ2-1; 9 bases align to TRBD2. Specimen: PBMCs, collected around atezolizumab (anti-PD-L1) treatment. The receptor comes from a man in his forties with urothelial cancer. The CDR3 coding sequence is TGTGCCAGCAGCTCGTTAGCGGGAGAGAATGAGCAGTTCTTC. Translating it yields CASSSLAGENEQFF.